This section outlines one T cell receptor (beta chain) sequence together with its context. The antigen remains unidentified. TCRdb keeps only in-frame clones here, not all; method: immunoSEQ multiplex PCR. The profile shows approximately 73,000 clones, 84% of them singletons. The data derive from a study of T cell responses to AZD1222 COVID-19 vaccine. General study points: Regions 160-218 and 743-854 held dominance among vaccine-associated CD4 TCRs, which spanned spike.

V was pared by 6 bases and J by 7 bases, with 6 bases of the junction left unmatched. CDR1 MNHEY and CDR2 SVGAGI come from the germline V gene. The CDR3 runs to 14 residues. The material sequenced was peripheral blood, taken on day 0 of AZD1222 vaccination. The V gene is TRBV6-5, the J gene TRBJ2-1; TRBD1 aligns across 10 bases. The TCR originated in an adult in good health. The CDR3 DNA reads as TGTGCCAGCAGCACCCGGGACAGGGGAAATGAGCAGTTCTTC. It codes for CASSTRDRGNEQFF.